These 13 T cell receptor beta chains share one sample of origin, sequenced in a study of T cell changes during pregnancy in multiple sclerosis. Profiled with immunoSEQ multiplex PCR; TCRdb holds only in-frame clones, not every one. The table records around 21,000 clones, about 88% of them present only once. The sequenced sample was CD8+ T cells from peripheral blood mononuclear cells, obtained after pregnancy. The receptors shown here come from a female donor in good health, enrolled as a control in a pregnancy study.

CDR3 region: CASSFGQANSPLHF. The CDR3 DNA reads as TGTGCCAGCAGTTTCGGCCAGGCAAATTCACCCCTCCACTTT. The chain is built from TRBV27 and TRBJ1-6; D remains unclear. Germline values: CDR1 MNHEY, CDR2 SMNVEV (reference sequence). Trimming removed 3 bases at V and 7 bases at J, with 10 bases between. The CDR3 contains 14 residues.

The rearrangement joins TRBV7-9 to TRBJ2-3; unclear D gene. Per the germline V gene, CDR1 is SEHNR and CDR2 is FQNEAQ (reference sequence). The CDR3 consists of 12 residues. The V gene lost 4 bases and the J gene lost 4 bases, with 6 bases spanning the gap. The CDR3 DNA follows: TGTGCCAGCAGCTCACTACCAGATACGCAGTATTTT. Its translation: CASSSLPDTQYF.

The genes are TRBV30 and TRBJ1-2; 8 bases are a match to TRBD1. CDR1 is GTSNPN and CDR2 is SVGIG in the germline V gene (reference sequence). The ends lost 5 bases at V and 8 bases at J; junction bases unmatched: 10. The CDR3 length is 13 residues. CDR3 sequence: CAWLGQGLRGYTF. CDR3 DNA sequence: TGTGCCTGGCTAGGACAGGGTCTGAGGGGCTACACCTTC.

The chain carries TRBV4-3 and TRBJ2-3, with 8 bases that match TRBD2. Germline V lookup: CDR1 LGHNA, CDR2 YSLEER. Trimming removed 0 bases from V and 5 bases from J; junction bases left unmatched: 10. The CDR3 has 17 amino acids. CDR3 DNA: TGCGCCAGCAGCCAAGATGGACGGGGGGGATCAATAGATACGCAGTATTTT. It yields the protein CASSQDGRGGSIDTQYF.

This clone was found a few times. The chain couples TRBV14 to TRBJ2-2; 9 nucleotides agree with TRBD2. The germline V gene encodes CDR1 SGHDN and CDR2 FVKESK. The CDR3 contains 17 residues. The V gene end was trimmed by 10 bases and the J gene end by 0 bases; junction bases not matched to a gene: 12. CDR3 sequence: CATESPAGGSNTGELFF. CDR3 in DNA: TGTGCCACCGAGAGTCCAGCGGGAGGATCGAACACCGGGGAGCTGTTTTTT. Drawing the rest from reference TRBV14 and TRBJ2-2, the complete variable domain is EAGVTQFPSHSVIEKGQTVTLRCDPISGHDNLYWYRRVMGKEIKFLLHFVKESKQDESGMPNNRFLAERTGGTYSTLKVQPAELEDSGVYFCATESPAGGSNTGELFFGEGSRLTVL.

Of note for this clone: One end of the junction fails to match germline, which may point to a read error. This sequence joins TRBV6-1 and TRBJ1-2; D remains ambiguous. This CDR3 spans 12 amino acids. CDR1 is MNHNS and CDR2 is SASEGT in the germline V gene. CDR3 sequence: CASSQAAYGYTF. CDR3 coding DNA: TGTGCCAGCAGTCAAGCCGCGTATGGCTACACCTTC.

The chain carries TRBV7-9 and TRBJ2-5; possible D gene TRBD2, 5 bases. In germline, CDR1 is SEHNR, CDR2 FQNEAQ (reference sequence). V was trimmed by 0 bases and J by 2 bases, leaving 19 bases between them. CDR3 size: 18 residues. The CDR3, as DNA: TGTGCCAGCAGCTTAGCGTGGGGTGGTATGGGGAGTCAAGAGACCCAGTACTTC. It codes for CASSLAWGGMGSQETQYF.

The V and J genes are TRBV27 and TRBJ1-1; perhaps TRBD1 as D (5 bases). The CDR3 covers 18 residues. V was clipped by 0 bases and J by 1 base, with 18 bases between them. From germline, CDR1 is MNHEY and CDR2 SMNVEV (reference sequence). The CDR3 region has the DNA TGTGCCAGCAGTTTATCGGGTCAGGGTTCGATGGGGAACACTGAAGCTTTCTTT. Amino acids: CASSLSGQGSMGNTEAFF.

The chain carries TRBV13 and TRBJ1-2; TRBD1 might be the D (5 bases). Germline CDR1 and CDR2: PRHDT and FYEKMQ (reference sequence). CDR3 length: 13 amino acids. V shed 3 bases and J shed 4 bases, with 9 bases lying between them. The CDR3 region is CASSLGRGYGYTF. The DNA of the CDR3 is TGTGCCAGCAGCTTGGGGAGGGGCTATGGCTACACCTTC.

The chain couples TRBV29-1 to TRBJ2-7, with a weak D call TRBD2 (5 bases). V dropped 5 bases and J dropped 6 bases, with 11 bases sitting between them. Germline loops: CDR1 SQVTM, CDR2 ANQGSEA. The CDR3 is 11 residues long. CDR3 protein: CSVTAVGEQYF. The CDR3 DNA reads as TGCAGCGTTACAGCGGTGGGCGAGCAGTACTTC.

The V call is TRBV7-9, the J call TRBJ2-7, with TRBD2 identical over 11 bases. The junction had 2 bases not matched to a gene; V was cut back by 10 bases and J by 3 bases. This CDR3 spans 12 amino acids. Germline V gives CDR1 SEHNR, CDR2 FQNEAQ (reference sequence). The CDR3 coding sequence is TGTGCCACCGGGACTAGCGGCTACGAGCAGTACTTC. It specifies CATGTSGYEQYF.

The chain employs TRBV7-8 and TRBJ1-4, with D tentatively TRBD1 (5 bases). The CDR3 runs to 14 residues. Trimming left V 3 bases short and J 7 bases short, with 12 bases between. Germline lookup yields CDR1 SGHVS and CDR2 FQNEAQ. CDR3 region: CASSFRVGGEKLFF. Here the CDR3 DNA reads TGTGCCAGCAGCTTCAGGGTCGGGGGTGAAAAACTGTTTTTT.

CDR3 sequence: CSVEDQGFGEQFF. The CDR3 DNA sequence: TGCAGCGTTGAAGATCAGGGGTTCGGGGAGCAGTTCTTC. The V and J genes are TRBV29-1 and TRBJ2-1; maybe TRBD1 (6 bases). Deletions cut 0 bases from V and 10 bases from J, with 13 bases between. The CDR3 contains 13 residues. Per the germline V gene, CDR1 is SQVTM and CDR2 is ANQGSEA.